This is a list of T cell receptor beta chains from one sample in a study of T cell responses to AZD1222 COVID-19 vaccine. Profiled with immunoSEQ multiplex PCR; TCRdb holds only in-frame clones, not every one. The sample consists of about 150,000 clones, approximately 90% of them appearing once. Sequences were derived from peripheral blood, sampled on day 0 of AZD1222 vaccination. Every receptor here comes from an adult in good health. Each CDR3 is given with its conserved first and last residue. A D gene is named only where the DNA matches it firmly. Clone size is stated in some rows and not others, as once, few, many or a class when expanded.

clone size	J gene	V gene	D gene	CDR3 DNA	CDR3 protein
-	TRBJ2-7	TRBV30	-	TGTGCCTGGAGTTTCGCGGGACGATCCTACGAGCAGTACTTC	CAWSFAGRSYEQYF
-	TRBJ1-4	TRBV6-1	TRBD1	TGTGCCAGCAGTGAAGGGAACAGGGGGCGAAGTGAAAAACTGTTTTTT	CASSEGNRGRSEKLFF
once	TRBJ1-2	TRBV24-1	-	TGTGCCACCAGTGAGTCCATTCTGAACTATGGCTACACCTTC	CATSESILNYGYTF
-	TRBJ2-6	TRBV19	TRBD1	TGTGCCAGTAGCCCCGGGACAGGGGGCTCTGGGGCCAACGTCCTGACTTTC	CASSPGTGGSGANVLTF
-	TRBJ2-1	TRBV7-6	TRBD2	TGTGCCAGCAGCTTAGCGACTAGCGGGAGGCACAATGAGCAGTTCTTC	CASSLATSGRHNEQFF
few	TRBJ1-1	TRBV29-1	-	TGCAGCGTTGAATCCGAGGGATACACTGAAGCTTTCTTT	CSVESEGYTEAFF
once	TRBJ2-2	TRBV7-8	TRBD2	TGTGCCAGCAGCTTACTAGCGGGAGGGGACACCGGGGAGCTGTTTTTT	CASSLLAGGDTGELFF
-	TRBJ1-2	TRBV5-4	-	TGTGCCAGCAGCTTCTCTTTGGGCGGCTATGGCTACACCTTC	CASSFSLGGYGYTF
-	TRBJ2-3	TRBV29-1	TRBD2	TGCAGCGCCCGAGTTAGCGGGATTAGCACAGATACGCAGTATTTT	CSARVSGISTDTQYF
-	TRBJ1-2	TRBV29-1	TRBD1	TGCAGCGTGGGGACAGCCGGTGGCTACACCTTC	CSVGTAGGYTF
-	TRBJ2-3	TRBV6-5	-	TGTGCCAGCAGTTACTCTGGGGACAACACAGATACGCAGTATTTT	CASSYSGDNTDTQYF
-	TRBJ2-7	TRBV30	-	TGTGCCTGGAGTGATGGGGCCGCGGACGAGCAGTACTTC	CAWSDGAADEQYF
-	TRBJ1-6	TRBV7-6	-	TGTGCCAGCAGCTTACCAGAGGGAAGGAATTCACCCCTCCACTTT	CASSLPEGRNSPLHF
few	TRBJ2-1	TRBV19	TRBD2	TGTGCCAGTAGTTTAGCTAGCGGGGGTTGGGAGCAGTTCTTC	CASSLASGGWEQFF
-	TRBJ2-1	TRBV15	TRBD2	TGTGCCACCAGCCCCTTTAGCGGGACATCCTACAATGAGCAGTTCTTC	CATSPFSGTSYNEQFF
-	TRBJ2-5	TRBV27	TRBD1	TGTGCCAGCAGTGCGTATGGGACAGGGGGAGAGACCCAGTACTTC	CASSAYGTGGETQYF
-	TRBJ2-5	TRBV28	-	TGTGCCAGCAGTGCGAGGGTCTGGGCCCTCCAAGAGACCCAGTACTTC	CASSARVWALQETQYF
-	TRBJ2-2	TRBV30	-	TGTGCCTGGAGTCGGCTGGGGCGACCCGGGGAGCTGTTTTTT	CAWSRLGRPGELFF
-	TRBJ1-1	TRBV9	-	TGTGCCAGCAGCACCCAGGGTAACACTGAAGCTTTCTTT	CASSTQGNTEAFF
-	TRBJ1-4	TRBV7-9	TRBD1	TGTGCCGGACAGGGGGCGCCCCGGGAAAAACTGTTTTTT	CAGQGAPREKLFF
few	TRBJ1-1	TRBV7-2	-	TGTGCCAGCAGCTTAGCCCAGATGAACACTGAAGCTTTCTTT	CASSLAQMNTEAFF
-	TRBJ2-7	TRBV5-1	-	TGCGCCAGCAGCTTGGACAGCCTTTACGAGCAGTACTTC	CASSLDSLYEQYF
-	TRBJ1-5	TRBV4-3	-	TGCGCCAGCAGCCAAGTTGGTGGTCCCCAGCATTTT	CASSQVGGPQHF
-	TRBJ2-5	TRBV7-6	TRBD1	TGTGCCAGCAGCTGGGGACAGGCCCAAGAGACCCAGTACTTC	CASSWGQAQETQYF
-	TRBJ2-3	TRBV23-1	-	TGCGCCAGCAGTCAATTGACAGGGAGGATCTTAACAGATACGCAGTATTTT	CASSQLTGRILTDTQYF
-	TRBJ1-1	TRBV29-1	-	TGCAGCGTTTCTACAAACACTGAAGCTTTCTTT	CSVSTNTEAFF